This is a list of T cell receptor beta chains from one sample in a study of blood T cell repertoires in COVID-19. TCRdb keeps only in-frame clones here, not all; method: immunoSEQ multiplex PCR. The sample consists of about 200,000 clones, around nine tenths of them appearing once. Sequencing input: peripheral blood. These receptors came from a man between 18 and 29 years old with active or convalescent COVID-19. Both conserved end residues are part of each CDR3. The D gene is left open where the match is weak. Clone size is stated in some rows and not others, as once, few, many or a class when expanded.

size: -
J: TRBJ1-2
D: TRBD1
V: TRBV5-1
CDR3: CASSEGQLYGYTF
DNA: TGCGCCAGCAGCGAGGGACAGCTCTATGGCTACACCTTC

size: -
J: TRBJ1-1
D: TRBD1
V: TRBV6-5
CDR3: CASLGQGTMNTEAFF
DNA: TGTGCCAGCCTAGGACAGGGGACTATGAACACTGAAGCTTTCTTT

size: few
J: TRBJ1-5
D: -
V: TRBV6-2/TRBV6-3
CDR3: CASSYSGALSNQPQHF
DNA: TGTGCCAGCAGTTACTCGGGGGCCCTTAGCAATCAGCCCCAGCATTTT

size: -
J: TRBJ2-2
D: TRBD2
V: TRBV5-5
CDR3: CASSQGLAGGYNRGFF
DNA: TGTGCCAGCAGCCAGGGACTAGCGGGGGGCTACAACCGGGGCTTTTTT

size: -
J: TRBJ1-5
D: TRBD1
V: TRBV19
CDR3: CASSDLGGSNQPQHF
DNA: TGTGCCAGTAGCGATTTAGGGGGCAGCAATCAGCCCCAGCATTTT

size: -
J: TRBJ2-1
D: TRBD1
V: TRBV27
CDR3: CASSDRAEQFF
DNA: TGTGCCAGCAGCGACAGGGCCGAGCAGTTCTTC

size: -
J: TRBJ2-7
D: -
V: TRBV4-1
CDR3: CASSQDLSYEQYF
DNA: TGCGCCAGCAGCCAAGATTTATCCTACGAGCAGTACTTC

size: -
J: TRBJ1-1
D: -
V: TRBV10-3
CDR3: CAISTVNTEAFF
DNA: TGTGCCATCTCGACAGTTAACACTGAAGCTTTCTTT

size: -
J: TRBJ2-7
D: -
V: TRBV6-1
CDR3: CASSEMTATYEQYF
DNA: TGTGCCAGCAGTGAAATGACAGCCACCTACGAGCAGTACTTC

size: -
J: TRBJ2-7
D: -
V: TRBV2
CDR3: CASSGRLDYEQYF
DNA: TGTGCCAGCAGTGGGAGACTAGATTACGAGCAGTACTTC

size: -
J: TRBJ2-3
D: -
V: TRBV25-1
CDR3: CASSGVSGTDTQYF
DNA: TGTGCCAGCAGTGGAGTTAGCGGCACAGATACGCAGTATTTT

size: -
J: TRBJ1-2
D: TRBD1
V: TRBV5-5
CDR3: CASSFNRGGYTF
DNA: TGTGCCAGCAGCTTCAACAGGGGCGGCTACACCTTC

size: -
J: TRBJ1-4
D: -
V: TRBV19
CDR3: CASSYREELFF
DNA: TGTGCCAGTAGTTACCGGGAGGAACTGTTTTTT

size: once
J: TRBJ2-2
D: TRBD2
V: TRBV6-5
CDR3: CASTSGGASGELFF
DNA: TGTGCCAGCACAAGCGGGGGGGCCTCTGGGGAGCTGTTTTTT

size: -
J: TRBJ2-7
D: -
V: TRBV24-1
CDR3: CATDSWPAYEQYF
DNA: TGTGCCACCGACTCTTGGCCGGCCTACGAGCAGTACTTC

size: -
J: TRBJ1-5
D: -
V: TRBV2
CDR3: CASRGGEIRGQPQHF
DNA: TGTGCCAGCAGAGGAGGGGAGATACGAGGTCAGCCCCAGCATTTT

size: -
J: TRBJ1-1
D: TRBD1
V: TRBV2
CDR3: CASRTDRDTEAFF
DNA: TGTGCCAGCAGGACGGACAGGGACACTGAAGCTTTCTTT

size: -
J: TRBJ1-1
D: TRBD1
V: TRBV5-1
CDR3: CASSIPGGAEAFF
DNA: TGCGCCAGCAGCATACCAGGGGGCGCGGAAGCTTTCTTT

size: few
J: TRBJ1-1
D: TRBD1
V: TRBV30
CDR3: CAWGDRVAFF
DNA: TGTGCCTGGGGGGACAGGGTGGCTTTCTTT

size: -
J: TRBJ2-3
D: -
V: TRBV9
CDR3: CASSREGVRTDTQYF
DNA: TGTGCCAGCAGTCGAGAGGGGGTTCGCACAGATACGCAGTATTTT

size: -
J: TRBJ2-5
D: TRBD1
V: TRBV25-1
CDR3: CASSAKQGAGETQYF
DNA: TGTGCCAGCAGTGCAAAACAGGGGGCGGGTGAGACCCAGTACTTC

size: -
J: TRBJ2-4
D: -
V: TRBV2
CDR3: CASSRSTTGTGRNIQYF
DNA: TGTGCCAGCAGTAGGTCTACCACAGGAACCGGTAGGAACATTCAGTACTTC

size: -
J: TRBJ2-1
D: -
V: TRBV6-1
CDR3: CASSEYGMENNEQFF
DNA: TGTGCCAGCAGTGAATACGGGATGGAGAACAATGAGCAGTTCTTC

size: once
J: TRBJ1-2
D: -
V: TRBV14
CDR3: CASSQDSRQGYTF
DNA: TGTGCCAGCAGCCAAGATTCCCGTCAGGGCTACACCTTC

size: once
J: TRBJ1-1
D: -
V: TRBV7-3
CDR3: CANPRRGMFVGAFF
DNA: TGTGCCAACCCGAGAAGAGGGATGTTCGTTGGAGCTTTCTTT

size: -
J: TRBJ2-7
D: -
V: TRBV5-4
CDR3: CASRRDGTYEQYF
DNA: TGTGCCAGCCGGCGGGACGGAACCTACGAGCAGTACTTC

size: -
J: TRBJ2-5
D: -
V: TRBV12-1
CDR3: CASSFGGIGLGEETQYF
DNA: TGTGCCAGCAGCTTTGGAGGTATCGGCCTCGGGGAGGAGACCCAGTACTTC

size: -
J: TRBJ1-2
D: -
V: TRBV3-1/TRBV3-2
CDR3: CASSLGQSGYTF
DNA: TGTGCCAGCAGCCTAGGACAGAGTGGCTACACCTTC

size: few
J: TRBJ1-6
D: -
V: TRBV7-2
CDR3: CASSRTPDNSPLHF
DNA: TGTGCCAGCAGTCGTACACCCGATAATTCACCCCTCCACTTT

size: -
J: TRBJ1-2
D: TRBD1
V: TRBV9
CDR3: CASSEQQGVNGYTF
DNA: TGTGCCAGCAGCGAGCAACAGGGGGTGAATGGCTACACCTTC

size: -
J: TRBJ1-6
D: TRBD1
V: TRBV28
CDR3: CASSFGTDNSPLHF
DNA: TGTGCCAGCAGCTTTGGGACAGATAATTCACCCCTCCACTTT